The 2 T cell receptor beta chains presented below share a single source sample, sequenced in a study of T cells in tuberculosis. Data came from immunoSEQ multiplex PCR; TCRdb stores just in-frame clones and leaves some out. The table includes more than 70,000 clones, more than 75% detected once. After thawing and overnight rest, PBMC were stained with GMM-loaded CD1B tetramer, viability dye and anti-CD3 for sorting. CD1B tetramers were loaded with Rhodococcus equi-derived C32 glucose monomycolate. Source material: CD1b-GMM tetramer-negative cells sorted from PBMCs. These receptors came from an adult woman with latent tuberculosis.

The rearrangement uses TRBV4-3 and TRBJ1-5, with 8 bases fitting TRBD1. This CDR3 is built from 16 residues. The junction had 6 bases not matched to a gene; V was cut back by 4 bases and J by 1 base. CDR1 LGHNA and CDR2 YSLEER come from the germline V gene. CDR3 amino acids: CASSPLGQGSNQPQHF. CDR3 coding DNA: TGCGCCAGCAGCCCATTAGGACAGGGAAGCAATCAGCCCCAGCATTTT.

This chain connects TRBV11-2 to TRBJ2-1; D ambiguous. The germline V and J ends were trimmed by 4 bases and 5 bases, with 12 bases remaining between them. In germline, CDR1 is SGHAT, CDR2 FQNNGV. CDR3 length equals 14 residues. CDR3 amino acids: CASSSSGFDNEQFF. The CDR3 nucleotides read TGTGCCAGCAGCTCCTCCGGGTTCGACAATGAGCAGTTCTTC.